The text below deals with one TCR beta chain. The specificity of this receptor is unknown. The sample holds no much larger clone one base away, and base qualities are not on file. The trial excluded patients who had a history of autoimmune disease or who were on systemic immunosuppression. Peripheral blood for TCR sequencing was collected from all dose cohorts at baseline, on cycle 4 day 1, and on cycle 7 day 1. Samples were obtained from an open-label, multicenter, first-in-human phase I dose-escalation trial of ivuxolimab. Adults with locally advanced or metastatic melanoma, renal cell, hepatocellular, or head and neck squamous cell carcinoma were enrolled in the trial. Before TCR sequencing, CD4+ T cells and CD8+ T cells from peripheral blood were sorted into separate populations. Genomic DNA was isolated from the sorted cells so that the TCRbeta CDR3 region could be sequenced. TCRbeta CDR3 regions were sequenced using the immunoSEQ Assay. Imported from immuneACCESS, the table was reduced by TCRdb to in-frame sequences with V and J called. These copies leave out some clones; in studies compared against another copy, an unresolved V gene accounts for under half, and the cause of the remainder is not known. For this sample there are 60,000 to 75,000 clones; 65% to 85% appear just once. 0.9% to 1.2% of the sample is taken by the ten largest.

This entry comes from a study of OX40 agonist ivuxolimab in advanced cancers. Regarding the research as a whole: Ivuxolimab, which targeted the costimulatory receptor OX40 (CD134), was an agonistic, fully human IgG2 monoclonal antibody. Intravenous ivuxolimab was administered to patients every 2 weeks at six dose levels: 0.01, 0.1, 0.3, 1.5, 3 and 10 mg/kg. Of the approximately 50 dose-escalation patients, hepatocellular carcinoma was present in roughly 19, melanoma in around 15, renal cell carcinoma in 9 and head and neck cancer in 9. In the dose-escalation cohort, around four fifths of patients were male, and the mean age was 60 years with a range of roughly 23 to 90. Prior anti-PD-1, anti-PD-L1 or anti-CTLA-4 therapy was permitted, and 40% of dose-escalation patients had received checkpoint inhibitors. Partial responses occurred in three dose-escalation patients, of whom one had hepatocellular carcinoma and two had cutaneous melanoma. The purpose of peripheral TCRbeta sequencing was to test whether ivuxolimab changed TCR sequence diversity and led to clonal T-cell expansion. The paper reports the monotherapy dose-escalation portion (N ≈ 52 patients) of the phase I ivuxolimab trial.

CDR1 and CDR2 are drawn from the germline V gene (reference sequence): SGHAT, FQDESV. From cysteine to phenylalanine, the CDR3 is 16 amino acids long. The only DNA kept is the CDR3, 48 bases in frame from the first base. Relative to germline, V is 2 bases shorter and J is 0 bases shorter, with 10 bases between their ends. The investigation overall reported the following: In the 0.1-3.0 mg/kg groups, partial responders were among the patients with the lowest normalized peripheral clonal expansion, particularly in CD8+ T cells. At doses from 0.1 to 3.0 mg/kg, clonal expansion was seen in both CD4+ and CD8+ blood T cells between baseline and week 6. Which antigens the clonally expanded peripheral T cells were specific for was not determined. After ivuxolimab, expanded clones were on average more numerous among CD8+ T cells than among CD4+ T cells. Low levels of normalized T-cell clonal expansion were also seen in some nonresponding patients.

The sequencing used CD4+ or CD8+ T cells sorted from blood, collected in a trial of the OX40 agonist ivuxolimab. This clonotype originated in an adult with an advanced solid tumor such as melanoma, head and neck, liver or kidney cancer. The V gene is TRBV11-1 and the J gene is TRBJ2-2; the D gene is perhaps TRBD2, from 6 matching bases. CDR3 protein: CASSLPAGSNTGELFF. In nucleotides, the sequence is TGTGCCAGCAGCTTACCCGCGGGGTCGAACACCGGGGAGCTGTTTTTT.